The 7 T cell receptor beta chains listed next were all sequenced from one sample in a study of blood T cell repertoires in COVID-19. Method: immunoSEQ multiplex PCR; TCRdb's copy keeps in-frame clones and lacks some. Counted here are 220,000 or so clones, more than 85% occurring once; the ten biggest clones make up 9.5% to 13%. The sample consisted of peripheral blood. The receptors were gathered from a woman between 45 and 65 years old with COVID-19, enrolled during active disease.

In DNA form, the CDR3 reads TGTGCTAGTGGTTTGGTACTTGGGCCGGCAGGCGCCGGGGAGCTGTTTTTT. It is translated as CASGLVLGPAGAGELFF. V and J are TRBV12-5 and TRBJ2-2; no reliable D call. The CDR3 runs to 17 residues. The germline V and J ends were trimmed by 0 bases and 6 bases, with 17 bases remaining between them. CDR1 LGHNT and CDR2 FRNRAP come from the germline V gene.

The CDR3 reads CASSGQSTGELFF. The CDR3 coding sequence is TGTGCCAGCTCTGGACAGAGCACCGGGGAGCTGTTTTTT. This chain links TRBV7-2 with TRBJ2-2, with D maybe TRBD1 (6 bases). CDR1 is SGHTA, CDR2 FQGNSA, per germline. V lost 8 bases to trimming and J lost 4 bases, with 11 bases between them. The CDR3 sequence is 13 residues long.

The chain employs TRBV27 and TRBJ1-2, with a weak D call TRBD1 (5 bases). This CDR3 spans 12 amino acids. Germline V CDR1 and CDR2: MNHEY, SMNVEV (reference sequence). V shed 5 bases and J shed 9 bases, with 13 bases lying between them. In DNA, the CDR3 is TGTGCCAGCAGTACCCCCCAGGGTAGCTACACCTTC. Encoded protein: CASSTPQGSYTF.

This chain uses TRBV5-1 with TRBJ1-6; tentative D call: TRBD1 (6 bases). Trimming pared 3 bases from V and 7 bases from J, leaving 14 bases between. In germline, CDR1 is SGHRS, CDR2 YFSETQ. This CDR3 has 15 amino acids. CDR3 amino acids: CASSSFSGGNSPLHF. CDR3 nucleotides: TGCGCCAGCAGCTCATTCTCTGGGGGCAATTCACCCCTCCACTTT.

This chain links TRBV3-1 (or the pseudogene TRBV3-2) with TRBJ2-7, with TRBD2 matching over 7 bases. CDR3 size: 14 residues. Losses at the gene ends were 1 base for V and 4 bases for J; bases not matched to a gene: 4. Germline lookup yields CDR1 LGHDT and CDR2 YNNKEL (reference sequence). The CDR3 region is CASSQGLAPYEQYV. The CDR3 DNA follows: TGTGCCAGCAGCCAAGGACTAGCTCCATACGAGCAGTACGTC.

This chain joins TRBV28 and TRBJ1-3; 9 bases map to TRBD1. The ends lost 5 bases at V and 4 bases at J; junction bases unmatched: 9. This CDR3 is built from 16 residues. CDR1 and CDR2 (germline): MDHEN, SYDVKM. The CDR3 coding sequence is TGTGCCAGCAGTCCTTGGGACAGGGTGATAGGAAACACCATATATTTT. This codes for CASSPWDRVIGNTIYF. The full variable domain, in which reference TRBV28 and TRBJ1-3 provide the parts outside the CDR3, is DVKVTQSSRYLVKRTGEKVFLECVQDMDHENMFWYRQDPGLGLRLIYFSYDVKMKEKGDIPEGYSVSREKKERFSLILESASTNQTSMYLCASSPWDRVIGNTIYFGEGSWLTVV.

The chain combines TRBV6-5 with TRBJ2-7, with D possibly matching TRBD1 (6 bases). Germline CDR1 and CDR2: MNHEY and SVGAGI. CDR3 length: 13 residues. Trimming removed 10 bases at V and 0 bases at J, with 13 bases between. The CDR3 region is CATSRGSSYEQYV. In DNA form, the CDR3 reads TGTGCCACCTCCAGGGGAAGCTCCTACGAGCAGTACGTC.